One and the same sample provided the 16 T cell receptor beta chains below, sequenced in a study of T cell responses to AZD1222 COVID-19 vaccine. The method was immunoSEQ multiplex PCR; TCRdb's version includes in-frame clones alone and lacks a portion of them. This table has some 150,000 clones, roughly 90% appearing once. This specimen was peripheral blood, taken on day 0 of AZD1222 vaccination. Source of these receptors: an adult in good health.

The J gene is TRBJ1-4, the V gene TRBV5-4; D is possibly TRBD1 (5 bases). The CDR3 length is 17 residues. V shed 2 bases and J shed 0 bases, with 14 bases lying between them. Per the germline V gene, CDR1 is SGHNT and CDR2 is YYREEE (reference sequence). This CDR3 reads CASSFYTGPATNEKLFF. In DNA form, the CDR3 reads TGTGCCAGCAGCTTTTACACGGGGCCAGCAACTAATGAAAAACTGTTTTTT.

This chain uses TRBV15 with TRBJ2-1; D remains ambiguous. The CDR3 runs 13 residues. The V gene's germline CDR1 is LNHNV and CDR2 YYDKDF (reference sequence). V gave up 3 bases and J gave up 3 bases, with 6 bases separating them. DNA of the CDR3: TGTGCCACCAGCAGTGTCTTCTACAATGAGCAGTTCTTC. Protein: CATSSVFYNEQFF. Filled out from reference TRBV15 and TRBJ2-1, the complete variable domain reads DAMVIQNPRYQVTQFGKPVTLSCSQTLNHNVMYWYQQKSSQAPKLLFHYYDKDFNNEADTPDNFQSRRPNTSFCFLDIRSPGLGDTAMYLCATSSVFYNEQFFGPGTRLTVL.

On this clone itself: A junction end diverges from the germline sequence, so it may reflect a read error. The chain combines TRBV5-1 with TRBJ1-2; D unresolved. CDR3 length equals 13 residues. Per the germline V gene, CDR1 is SGHRS and CDR2 is YFSETQ. CDR3 region: CASSSTSTYRYTF. The CDR3 DNA sequence: TGCGCCAGCAGCTCTACTTCTACCTATCGCTACACCTTC. The full variable domain, in which reference TRBV5-1 and TRBJ1-2 provide the parts outside the CDR3, is KAGVTQTPRYLIKTRGQQVTLSCSPISGHRSVSWYQQTPGQGLQFLFEYFSETQRNKGNFPGRFSGRQFSNSRSEMNVSTLELGDSALYLCASSSTSTYRYTFGSGTRLTVV.

The chain employs TRBV24-1 and TRBJ2-1; D is unclear. V gave up 5 bases and J gave up 6 bases, with 10 bases separating them. The CDR3 covers 13 residues. CDR1 is KGHDR, CDR2 SFDVKD, per germline. The CDR3 protein is CATSAPGRNEQFF. DNA of the CDR3: TGTGCCACCAGTGCACCGGGCCGCAATGAGCAGTTCTTC.

This chain uses TRBV7-3 with TRBJ2-2; D call uncertain. Germline V gives CDR1 SGHTA, CDR2 FQGTGA. Trimming took 2 bases from V and 0 from J, leaving 7 bases between them. CDR3 length: 15 amino acids. In DNA form, the CDR3 reads TGTGCCAGCAGCTTAGGGCTGACGAACACCGGGGAGCTGTTTTTT. Translated, it gives CASSLGLTNTGELFF.

The chain has TRBV18 and TRBJ1-6, with D perhaps matching TRBD1 (5 bases). Per the germline V gene, CDR1 is KGHSH and CDR2 is LQKENI. The V end was cut by 4 bases, the J end by 5 bases, with 15 bases between. This CDR3 comprises 16 residues. For the CDR3, the DNA is TGTGCCAGCTCACTTTGGGACCTAAAGGATAATTCACCCCTCCACTTT. This translates into CASSLWDLKDNSPLHF.

The gene calls are TRBV28 and TRBJ1-3; D not resolved. The ends were cut back, 6 bases at V and 2 bases at J, with 17 bases in the middle. The CDR3 is made up of 16 amino acids. Germline-derived CDR1 and CDR2 are MDHEN and SYDVKM. For the CDR3, the DNA is TGTGCCAGCAGCCCTATTGTGTCGAATCCTGGAAACACCATATATTTT. Residues: CASSPIVSNPGNTIYF.

The rearrangement joins TRBV20-1 to TRBJ1-1, with unresolved D. Germline V gene sequence: CDR1 DFQATT, CDR2 SNEGSKA (reference sequence). Trimming removed 6 bases from V and 4 bases from J, with 9 bases in between. This CDR3 spans 11 amino acids. The CDR3 bases are TGCAGTGCGAGGGTTGCCACTGAAGCTTTCTTT. Protein: CSARVATEAFF.

The chain has TRBV6-4 and TRBJ1-1, with D uncertain. Germline assignment: CDR1 MRHNA and CDR2 SNTAGT. This CDR3 has 13 residues. Trimming shortened V by 6 bases and J by 3 bases, and 11 bases separated the two germline ends. For the CDR3, the DNA is TGTGCCAGCAGCAGGACGGAATACACTGAAGCTTTCTTT. Translating it yields CASSRTEYTEAFF.

This clone was found a few times. The chain joins TRBV7-3 to TRBJ1-1, with TRBD1 matching over 7 bases. CDR3 length: 13 amino acids. V dropped 5 bases and J dropped 6; count of bases not matched to a gene: 6. Germline lookup yields CDR1 SGHTA and CDR2 FQGTGA. The CDR3 loop reads CASSQRQGAEAFF. In DNA, the CDR3 is TGTGCCAGCAGCCAGCGACAGGGTGCTGAAGCTTTCTTT.

The V call is TRBV9, the J call TRBJ1-5, with D hard to call. This CDR3 has 14 residues. From germline, CDR1 is SGDLS and CDR2 YYNGEE. V lost 3 bases and J lost 2, with 9 bases in between. The DNA for the CDR3 is TGTGCCAGCAGCGCGGACGCTGGCAATCAGCCCCAGCATTTT. Protein sequence: CASSADAGNQPQHF.

CDR3 in DNA: TGTGCCAGCAGCTTTTCGAATGGGAACTATGGCTACACCTTC. It encodes CASSFSNGNYGYTF. The chain carries TRBV5-6 and TRBJ1-2, with D unclear. This CDR3 spans 14 amino acids. The ends were cut back, 2 bases at V and 2 bases at J, with 10 bases in the middle. Looked up from germline, CDR1 is SGHDT and CDR2 is YYEEEE.

J is TRBJ1-1 and V is TRBV6-5, with D possibly being TRBD1 (6 bases). The CDR3 contains 13 residues. Germline V gives CDR1 MNHEY, CDR2 SVGAGI. Trimming shortened V by 6 bases and J by 1 base, and 9 bases separated the two germline ends. The CDR3 spells CASRNRENTEAFF. CDR3 coding DNA: TGTGCCAGCAGGAACAGGGAGAACACTGAAGCTTTCTTT.

The rearrangement links TRBV7-3 to TRBJ2-1; D is unclear. V lost 3 bases, J lost 8 bases, and 8 bases lay in between. The germline V gene encodes CDR1 SGHTA and CDR2 FQGTGA. The length of the CDR3 is 12 residues. In DNA form, the CDR3 reads TGTGCCAGCAGCTTGATGGGCGATGAGCAGTTCTTC. It specifies CASSLMGDEQFF.

J is TRBJ1-1 and V is TRBV12-3 or TRBV12-4, with D possibly being TRBD1 (6 bases). The CDR3 sequence is 13 residues long. Trimming took off 6 bases at V and 9 bases at J, with 17 bases between the two ends. The CDR3 is CASSPRGGQKAFF. CDR3 sequence (DNA): TGTGCCAGCAGCCCACGGGGTGGACAGAAAGCTTTCTTT.

This sequence joins TRBV4-2 and TRBJ1-4, with 9 bases that match TRBD1. J lost 5 bases, V lost 0 bases, and 4 bases had no gene match. Per the germline V gene, CDR1 is LGHNA and CDR2 is YNFKEQ. The CDR3 extends over 16 amino acids. The CDR3 region is CASSQDLGQGNEKLFF. Written as DNA, the CDR3 is TGTGCCAGCAGCCAAGATCTAGGACAGGGGAATGAAAAACTGTTTTTT.